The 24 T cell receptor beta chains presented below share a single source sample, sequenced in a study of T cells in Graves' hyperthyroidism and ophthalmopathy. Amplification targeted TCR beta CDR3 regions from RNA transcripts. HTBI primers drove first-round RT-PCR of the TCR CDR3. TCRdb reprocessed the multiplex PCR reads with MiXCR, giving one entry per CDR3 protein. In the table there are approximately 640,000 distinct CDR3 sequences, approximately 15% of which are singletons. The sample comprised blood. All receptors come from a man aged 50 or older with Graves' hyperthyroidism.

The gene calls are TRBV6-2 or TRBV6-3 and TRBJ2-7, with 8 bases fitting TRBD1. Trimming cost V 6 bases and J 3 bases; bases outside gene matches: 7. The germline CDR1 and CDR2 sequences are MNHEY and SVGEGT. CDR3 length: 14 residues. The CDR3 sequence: CASSETGERYEQYF. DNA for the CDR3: TGTGCCAGCAGCGAGACAGGGGAGCGCTACGAGCAGTACTTC.

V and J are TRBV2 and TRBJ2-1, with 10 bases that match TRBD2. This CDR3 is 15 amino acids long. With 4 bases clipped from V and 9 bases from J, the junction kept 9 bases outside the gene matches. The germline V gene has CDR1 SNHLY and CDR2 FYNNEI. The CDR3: CASSVGLAGVGEQFF. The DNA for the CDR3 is TGTGCCAGCAGTGTCGGGCTAGCGGGAGTTGGTGAGCAGTTCTTC.

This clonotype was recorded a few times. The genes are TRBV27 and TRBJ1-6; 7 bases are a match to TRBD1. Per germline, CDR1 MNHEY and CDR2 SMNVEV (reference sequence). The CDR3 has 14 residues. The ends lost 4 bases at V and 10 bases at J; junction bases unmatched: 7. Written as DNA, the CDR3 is TGTGCCAGCAGTTCAGGGGGGGGGAGCTCACCCCTCCACTTT. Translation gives CASSSGGGSSPLHF.

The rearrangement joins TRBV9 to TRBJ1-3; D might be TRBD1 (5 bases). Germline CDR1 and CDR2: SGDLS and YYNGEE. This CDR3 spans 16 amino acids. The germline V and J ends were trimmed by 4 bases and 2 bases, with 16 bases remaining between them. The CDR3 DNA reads TGTGCCAGCAGCCCTACTCCAGGGTCGGCTGGAAACACCATATATTTT. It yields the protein CASSPTPGSAGNTIYF.

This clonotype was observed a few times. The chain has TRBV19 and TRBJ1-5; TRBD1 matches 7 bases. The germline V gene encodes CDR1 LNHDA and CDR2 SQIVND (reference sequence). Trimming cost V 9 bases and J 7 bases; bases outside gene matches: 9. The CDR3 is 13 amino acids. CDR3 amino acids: CASAQGDGQPQHF. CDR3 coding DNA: TGTGCCAGCGCGCAGGGGGATGGGCAGCCCCAGCATTTT.

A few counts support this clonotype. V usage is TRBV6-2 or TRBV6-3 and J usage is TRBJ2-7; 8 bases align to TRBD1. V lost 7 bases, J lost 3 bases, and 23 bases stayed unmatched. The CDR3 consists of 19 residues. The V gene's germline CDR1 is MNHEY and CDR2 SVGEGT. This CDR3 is CASNKHRDRSPSGHYEQYF. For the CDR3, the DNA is TGTGCCAGCAACAAACACCGGGACAGGTCCCCTTCGGGACACTACGAGCAGTACTTC.

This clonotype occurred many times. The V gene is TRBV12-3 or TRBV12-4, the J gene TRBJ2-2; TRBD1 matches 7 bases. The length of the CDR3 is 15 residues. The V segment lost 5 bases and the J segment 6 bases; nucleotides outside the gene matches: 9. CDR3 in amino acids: CASSIQTGRAGELFF. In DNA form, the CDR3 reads TGTGCCAGCAGTATCCAGACAGGGCGCGCCGGGGAGCTGTTTTTT.

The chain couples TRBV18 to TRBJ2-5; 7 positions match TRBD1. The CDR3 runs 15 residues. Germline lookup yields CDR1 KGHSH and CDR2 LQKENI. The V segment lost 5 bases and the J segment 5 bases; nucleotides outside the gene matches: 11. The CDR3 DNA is TGTGCCAGCTCATCTCTCCCGGGACAGAAGGAGACCCAGTACTTC. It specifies CASSSLPGQKETQYF. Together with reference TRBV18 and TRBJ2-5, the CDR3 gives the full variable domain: NAGVMQNPRHLVRRRGQEARLRCSPMKGHSHVYWYRQLPEEGLKFMVYLQKENIIDESGMPKERFSAEFPKEGPSILRIQQVVRGDSAAYFCASSSLPGQKETQYFGPGTRLLVL.

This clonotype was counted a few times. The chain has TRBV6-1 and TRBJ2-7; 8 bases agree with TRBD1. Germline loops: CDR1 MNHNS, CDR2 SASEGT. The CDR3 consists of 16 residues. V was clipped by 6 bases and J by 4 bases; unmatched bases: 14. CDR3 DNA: TGTGCCAGCAGGGGACAGGCGGCAGGGGGCGCGTACGAGCAGTACTTC. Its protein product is CASRGQAAGGAYEQYF.

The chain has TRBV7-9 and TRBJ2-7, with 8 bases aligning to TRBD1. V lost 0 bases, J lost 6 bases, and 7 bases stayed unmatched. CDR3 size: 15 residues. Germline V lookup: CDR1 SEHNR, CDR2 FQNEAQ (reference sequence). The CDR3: CASSLAGTGPGEQYF. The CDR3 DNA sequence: TGTGCCAGCAGCTTAGCCGGGACAGGTCCTGGCGAGCAGTACTTC.

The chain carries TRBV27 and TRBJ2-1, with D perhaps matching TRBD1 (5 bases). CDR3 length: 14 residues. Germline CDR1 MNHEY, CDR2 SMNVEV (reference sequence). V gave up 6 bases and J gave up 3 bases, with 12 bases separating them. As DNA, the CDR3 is TGTGCCAGCAGGAATGGACAAAGCTACAATGAGCAGTTCTTC. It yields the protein CASRNGQSYNEQFF.

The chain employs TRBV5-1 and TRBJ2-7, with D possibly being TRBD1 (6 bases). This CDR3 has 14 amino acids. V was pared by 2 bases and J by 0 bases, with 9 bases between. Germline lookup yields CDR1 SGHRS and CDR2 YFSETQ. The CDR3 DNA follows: TGCGCCAGCAGCTTAGACAGGTTCTCCTACGAGCAGTACTTC. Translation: CASSLDRFSYEQYF.

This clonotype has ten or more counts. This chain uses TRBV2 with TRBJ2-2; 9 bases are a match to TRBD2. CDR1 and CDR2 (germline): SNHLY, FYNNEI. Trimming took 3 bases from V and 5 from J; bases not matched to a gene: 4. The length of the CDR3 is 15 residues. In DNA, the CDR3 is TGTGCCAGCAGTGACAGTCTAGCGGGAACCGGGGAGCTGTTTTTT. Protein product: CASSDSLAGTGELFF.

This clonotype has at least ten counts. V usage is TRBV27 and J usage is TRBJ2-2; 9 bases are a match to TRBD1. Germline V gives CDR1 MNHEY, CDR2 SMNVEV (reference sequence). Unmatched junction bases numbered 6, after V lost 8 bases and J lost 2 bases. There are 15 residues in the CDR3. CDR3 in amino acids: CASGGQGFNTGELFF. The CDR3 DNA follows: TGTGCCAGCGGGGGACAGGGATTCAACACCGGGGAGCTGTTTTTT.

CDR3 nucleotide sequence: TGTGCCAGCAGTTACTCGATGACAGGGGGAATCTACGAGCAGTACTTC. Amino acids: CASSYSMTGGIYEQYF. The genes are TRBV6-5 and TRBJ2-7; 9 nucleotides agree with TRBD1. With 0 bases clipped from V and 3 bases from J, the junction kept 6 bases outside the gene matches. This CDR3 is built from 16 residues. Per the germline V gene, CDR1 is MNHEY and CDR2 is SVGAGI.

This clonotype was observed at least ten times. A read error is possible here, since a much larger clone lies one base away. The CDR3 nucleotides are TGTGCCAGCAGTTTGGGGGCTAGCGGACCCTACGAGCAGTACTTC. Translation: CASSLGASGPYEQYF. This chain joins TRBV27 and TRBJ2-7; tentatively, D is TRBD2 (7 bases). CDR1 and CDR2 from the germline V gene are MNHEY and SMNVEV (reference sequence). V was shortened by 3 bases and J by 2 bases, with 14 bases between the two germline ends. The CDR3 has 15 amino acids.

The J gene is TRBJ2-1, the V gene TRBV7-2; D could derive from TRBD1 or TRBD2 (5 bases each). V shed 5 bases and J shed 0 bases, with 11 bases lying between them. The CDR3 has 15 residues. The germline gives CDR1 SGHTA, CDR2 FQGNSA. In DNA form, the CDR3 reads TGTGCCAGCAGCCCGGGACGCGGCTCCTACAATGAGCAGTTCTTC. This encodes CASSPGRGSYNEQFF. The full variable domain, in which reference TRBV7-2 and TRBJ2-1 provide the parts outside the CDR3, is GAGVSQSPSNKVTEKGKDVELRCDPISGHTALYWYRQSLGQGLEFLIYFQGNSAPDKSGLPSDRFSAERTGGSVSTLTIQRTQQEDSAVYLCASSPGRGSYNEQFFGPGTRLTVL.

This chain's CDR3 is CASSYRSGVLTGELFF. The CDR3, as DNA: TGTGCCAGCAGTTATCGGTCCGGGGTTCTCACCGGGGAGCTGTTTTTT. The rearrangement links TRBV6-2 or TRBV6-3 to TRBJ2-2; a possible D gene is TRBD2 (5 bases). This CDR3 contains 16 residues. Germline V gives CDR1 MNHEY, CDR2 SVGEGT. Trimming left V 3 bases short and J 4 bases short, with 15 bases between.

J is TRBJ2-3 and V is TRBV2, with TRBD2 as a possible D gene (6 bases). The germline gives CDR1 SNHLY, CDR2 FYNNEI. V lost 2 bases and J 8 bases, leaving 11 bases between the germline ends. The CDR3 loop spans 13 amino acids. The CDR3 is CASSEQEGGTQYF. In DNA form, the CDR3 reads TGTGCCAGCAGTGAACAAGAGGGAGGTACGCAGTATTTT.

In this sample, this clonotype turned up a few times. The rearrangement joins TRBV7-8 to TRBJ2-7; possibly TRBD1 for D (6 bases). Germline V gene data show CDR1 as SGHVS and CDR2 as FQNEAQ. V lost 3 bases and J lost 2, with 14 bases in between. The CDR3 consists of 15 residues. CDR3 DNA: TGTGCCAGCAGCTTTTTCCAGGGGTCCACCTACGAGCAGTACTTC. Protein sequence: CASSFFQGSTYEQYF.

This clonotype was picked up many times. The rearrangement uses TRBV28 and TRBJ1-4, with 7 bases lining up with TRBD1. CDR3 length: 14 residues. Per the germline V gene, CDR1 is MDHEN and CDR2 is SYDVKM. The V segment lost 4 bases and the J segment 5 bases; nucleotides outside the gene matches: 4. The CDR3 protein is CASSSGGGNEKLFF. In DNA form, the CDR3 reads TGTGCCAGCAGTTCAGGGGGGGGGAATGAAAAACTGTTTTTT.

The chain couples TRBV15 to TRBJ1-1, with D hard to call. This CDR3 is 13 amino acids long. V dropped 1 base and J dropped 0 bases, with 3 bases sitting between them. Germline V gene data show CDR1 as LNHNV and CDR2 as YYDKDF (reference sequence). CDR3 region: CATSRAVNTEAFF. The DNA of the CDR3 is TGTGCCACCAGCAGAGCGGTGAACACTGAAGCTTTCTTT. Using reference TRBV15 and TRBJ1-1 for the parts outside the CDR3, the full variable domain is DAMVIQNPRYQVTQFGKPVTLSCSQTLNHNVMYWYQQKSSQAPKLLFHYYDKDFNNEADTPDNFQSRRPNTSFCFLDIRSPGLGDTAMYLCATSRAVNTEAFFGQGTRLTVV.

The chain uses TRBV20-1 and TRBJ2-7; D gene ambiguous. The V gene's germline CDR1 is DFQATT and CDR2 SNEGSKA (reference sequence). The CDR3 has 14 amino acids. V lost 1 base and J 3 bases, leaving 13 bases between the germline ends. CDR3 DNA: TGCAGTGCTAGAGCCCCCTCCAATATCTACGAGCAGTACTTC. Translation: CSARAPSNIYEQYF.

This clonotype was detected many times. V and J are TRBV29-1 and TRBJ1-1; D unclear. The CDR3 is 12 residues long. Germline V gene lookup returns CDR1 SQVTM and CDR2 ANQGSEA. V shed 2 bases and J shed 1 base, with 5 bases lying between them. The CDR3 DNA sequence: TGCAGCGTTGAACGGGGGAACACTGAAGCTTTCTTT. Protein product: CSVERGNTEAFF.